The present TCR beta chain was sequenced within a study of beta chain features in type 1 diabetes. Notes on the study in general: Comparison showed that naive, central memory and Treg TCRB repertoires appeared more similar among patients than among healthy donors. Highly expressing activated T cells could be over-counted with a cDNA template.

CDR3 length: 13 amino acids. CDR1 and CDR2 (germline): SQVTM, ANQGSEA. Trimming cost V 7 bases and J 4 bases; bases outside gene matches: 7. The whole isolated RNA underwent reverse transcription, so sequencing captured expressed TCRB transcripts. TCRdb's table, derived via immunoSEQ multiplex PCR, lists solely in-frame clones and lacks some. The table records 150,000 or so clones, just over 9% of them present only once. Note on this clone: Antigen specificity is unknown.

The origin of this receptor is a man between 18 and 29 years old in good health. The sample consisted of central memory CD4+ T cells from blood. J is TRBJ1-3 and V is TRBV29-1; 7 positions agree with TRBD1. CDR3 nucleotides: TGCAGCGCTGACAGGGAGGGGGGAAACACCATATATTTT. This sequence encodes CSADREGGNTIYF.